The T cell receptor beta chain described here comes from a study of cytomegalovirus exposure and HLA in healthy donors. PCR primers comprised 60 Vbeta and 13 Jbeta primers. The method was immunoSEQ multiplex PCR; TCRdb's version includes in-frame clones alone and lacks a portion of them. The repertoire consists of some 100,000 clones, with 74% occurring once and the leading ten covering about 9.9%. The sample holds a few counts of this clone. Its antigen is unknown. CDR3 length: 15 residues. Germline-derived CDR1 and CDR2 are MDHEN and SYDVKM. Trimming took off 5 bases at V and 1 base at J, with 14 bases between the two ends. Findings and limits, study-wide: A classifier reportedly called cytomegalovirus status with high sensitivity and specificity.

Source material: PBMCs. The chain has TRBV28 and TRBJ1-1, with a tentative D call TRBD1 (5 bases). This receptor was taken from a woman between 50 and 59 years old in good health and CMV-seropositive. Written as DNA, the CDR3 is TGTGCCAGCAGTCACATCAAGACAGCGAACACTGAAGCTTTCTTT. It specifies CASSHIKTANTEAFF.